The 25 T cell receptor beta chains below come from one sample, sequenced in a study of cytotoxic CD8 clonotypes in ibrutinib-treated CLL. The method was immunoSEQ multiplex PCR; TCRdb's version includes in-frame clones alone and lacks a portion of them. Of over 45,000 clones detected, 50% to 65% appear once; the ten largest clones hold 20% to 30%. This material consisted of PBMCs, taken at disease progression, from a patient treated with ibrutinib. The receptors derive from a human donor with chronic lymphocytic leukemia.

V usage is TRBV28 and J usage is TRBJ1-5; 9 nucleotides align to TRBD1. CDR3 length: 17 residues. The germline V gene has CDR1 MDHEN and CDR2 SYDVKM. V was pared by 6 bases and J by 4 bases, with 13 bases of the junction left unmatched. CDR3 loop: CASRSLWDRDLNQPQHF. CDR3 nucleotides: TGTGCCAGCAGATCCCTCTGGGACAGGGACTTGAATCAGCCCCAGCATTTT.

This clone was found a few times. V and J are TRBV5-1 and TRBJ1-2, with TRBD1 matching over 8 bases. Per germline, CDR1 SGHRS and CDR2 YFSETQ. CDR3 size: 14 residues. The V and J ends lost 4 bases and 5 bases, in that order; junction bases with no gene match: 7. DNA for the CDR3: TGCGCCAGCAGCCCGGACAGGGTGGAGTATGGCTACACCTTC. Amino acid sequence: CASSPDRVEYGYTF.

This clone was recorded a few times. V usage is TRBV19 and J usage is TRBJ1-5; D is ambiguous. The V gene's germline CDR1 is LNHDA and CDR2 SQIVND (reference sequence). This CDR3 comprises 13 residues. Between the trimmed V and J ends, which lost 3 bases and 1 base, there was a span of 4 bases. The CDR3 sequence is CASSISSNQPQHF. The CDR3 DNA reads TGTGCCAGTAGTATTAGCAGCAATCAGCCCCAGCATTTT.

This clone was counted between two and nine times. The V and J genes are TRBV7-2 and TRBJ2-7; tentatively, D is TRBD1 or TRBD2 (5 bases each). The CDR3 is made up of 15 amino acids. CDR1 is SGHTA and CDR2 is FQGNSA in the germline V gene. Trimming shortened V by 4 bases and J by 3 bases, and 16 bases separated the two germline ends. The CDR3, as DNA: TGTGCCAGCAGCTCCCCCCGGGGCGGTAACTACGAGCAGTACTTC. It yields the protein CASSSPRGGNYEQYF.

The chain uses TRBV9 and TRBJ2-7; 7 positions agree with TRBD1. CDR1 and CDR2 (germline): SGDLS, YYNGEE. The CDR3 length is 13 residues. V was pared by 1 base and J by 7 bases, with 5 bases of the junction left unmatched. The CDR3 DNA reads as TGTGCCAGCAGCGTACGCTTACAGGGGGAGCAGTACTTC. It encodes CASSVRLQGEQYF.

V gene TRBV7-9 combines with J gene TRBJ2-5; 8 bases align to TRBD2. Losses at the gene ends were 5 bases for V and 4 bases for J; bases not matched to a gene: 6. CDR1 SEHNR and CDR2 FQNEAQ come from the germline V gene (reference sequence). The CDR3 covers 14 residues. The CDR3 DNA reads TGTGCCAGCAGCCGGGGGGGCGCGGGAGAGACCCAGTACTTC. Amino acids: CASSRGGAGETQYF.

The V gene is TRBV5-1, the J gene TRBJ1-1, with a possible D match to TRBD1 (6 bases). Germline-derived CDR1 and CDR2 are SGHRS and YFSETQ. V lost 2 bases to trimming and J lost 3 bases, with 14 bases between them. CDR3 length: 15 residues. In DNA form, the CDR3 reads TGCGCCAGCAGCTTTGGGTCGGGGGCTTACACTGAAGCTTTCTTT. Amino acids: CASSFGSGAYTEAFF.

This clone was observed a few times. The chain recombines TRBV4-1 with TRBJ2-1; no reliable D call. Germline values: CDR1 MGHRA, CDR2 YSYEKL. The CDR3 is 16 residues long. Trimming removed 0 bases from V and 2 bases from J, with 11 bases in between. The CDR3 is CASSQDSAGTYNEQFF. CDR3 DNA: TGCGCCAGCAGCCAAGATTCCGCCGGTACCTACAATGAGCAGTTCTTC.

V and J are TRBV15 and TRBJ1-4; 9 bases align to TRBD1. CDR1 LNHNV and CDR2 YYDKDF come from the germline V gene (reference sequence). Germline trimming cut 4 bases from V and 4 bases from J; bases unmatched to any gene: 1. The CDR3 extends over 14 amino acids. This CDR3 reads CATSKTGGNEKLFF. In DNA form, the CDR3 reads TGTGCCACCAGCAAGACAGGGGGTAATGAAAAACTGTTTTTT.

This chain joins TRBV6-5 and TRBJ1-3, with 10 bases lining up with TRBD1. The V gene end was trimmed by 6 bases and the J gene end by 2 bases; junction bases not matched to a gene: 1. This CDR3 region has 14 residues. Germline V CDR1 and CDR2: MNHEY, SVGAGI. The CDR3 here is CASRGQGTGNTIYF. The CDR3 DNA follows: TGTGCCAGCAGGGGACAGGGGACTGGAAACACCATATATTTT.

This CDR3 is CSGSSGGTDTQYF. The CDR3 DNA is TGCAGCGGATCCTCAGGGGGCACAGATACGCAGTATTTT. The J gene is TRBJ2-3, the V gene TRBV29-1; D possibly corresponds to TRBD1 (6 bases). Trimming took off 7 bases at V and 1 base at J, with 12 bases between the two ends. This CDR3 has 13 amino acids. CDR1 and CDR2 (germline): SQVTM, ANQGSEA.

This chain connects TRBV6-1 to TRBJ1-4; the match to TRBD1 covers 7 bases. With 0 bases clipped from V and 7 bases from J, the junction kept 11 bases outside the gene matches. CDR3 length: 17 amino acids. Germline V lookup: CDR1 MNHNS, CDR2 SASEGT. CDR3 sequence reads: CASSEATGSGSREKLFF. CDR3 bases: TGTGCCAGCAGTGAAGCGACAGGGTCAGGTTCTCGTGAAAAACTGTTTTTT.

This clone occurred a few times. The CDR3 DNA is TGCGCCAGCAGCCAAGGGCAGACTAGCTCCTACGAGCAGTACTTC. Protein sequence: CASSQGQTSSYEQYF. The chain employs TRBV4-3 and TRBJ2-7; a possible D gene is TRBD2 (6 bases). Germline V CDR1 and CDR2: LGHNA, YSLEER. Trimming took off 1 base at V and 0 bases at J, with 10 bases between the two ends. This CDR3 has 15 residues.

The chain links TRBV7-6 to TRBJ2-1; 11 bases line up with TRBD2. The CDR3 contains 15 residues. The germline V gene has CDR1 SGHVS and CDR2 FNYEAQ. J gave up 4 bases and V 10 bases, and 9 bases lay outside the gene matches. The CDR3 spells CATGVAGGRYNEQFF. The CDR3 nucleotides are TGTGCCACCGGAGTAGCGGGAGGGCGATACAATGAGCAGTTCTTC.

This rearrangement joins TRBV4-1 to TRBJ2-7; no clear D gene. V lost 0 bases and J lost 2, with 11 bases in between. This CDR3 has 15 residues. Looked up from germline, CDR1 is MGHRA and CDR2 is YSYEKL. CDR3 loop: CASSQDSQTTYEQYF. The DNA of the CDR3 is TGCGCCAGCAGCCAAGATTCGCAAACCACCTACGAGCAGTACTTC.

Remarks on this clone: The junction departs from germline at one end; a sequencing error may be responsible. The chain joins TRBV7-7 to TRBJ2-7; perhaps D is TRBD1 or TRBD2 (6 bases each). Germline CDR1 and CDR2: SSHAT and FNYEAQ (reference sequence). There are 15 residues in the CDR3. DNA of the CDR3: TGTGCTAGCAGCAGGGGACTCCAAGGCTCCTACGAGCAGTACTTC. Translating gives CASSRGLQGSYEQYF.

The chain carries TRBV15 and TRBJ2-1; D ambiguous. This CDR3 has 12 residues. Trimming shortened V by 3 bases and J by 9 bases, and 9 bases separated the two germline ends. From germline, CDR1 is LNHNV and CDR2 YYDKDF (reference sequence). CDR3 protein: CATSSHRGEQFF. The CDR3 DNA follows: TGTGCCACCAGCAGCCACCGCGGTGAGCAGTTCTTC.

This clone appeared a few times. Here the CDR3 reads CASSHGQGRTTEAFF. Here the CDR3 DNA reads TGTGCCAGCAGCCATGGACAGGGACGAACAACTGAAGCTTTCTTT. The chain recombines TRBV4-2 with TRBJ1-1; 8 positions agree with TRBD1. There are 15 residues in the CDR3. Looked up from germline, CDR1 is LGHNA and CDR2 is YNFKEQ. V dropped 3 bases and J dropped 5; count of bases not matched to a gene: 8.

This chain uses TRBV28 with TRBJ1-2; 9 bases align to TRBD1. V lost 4 bases to trimming and J lost 8 bases; unmatched junction nucleotides: 8. Looked up from germline, CDR1 is MDHEN and CDR2 is SYDVKM. The CDR3 runs to 14 residues. CDR3 residues: CASSSGTGIGGYTF. The DNA of the CDR3 is TGTGCCAGCAGTTCCGGGACAGGGATAGGCGGCTACACCTTC.

As DNA, the CDR3 is TGCGCCAGCAGCTTGGGACCCGACTACGAGCAGTACTTC. It yields the protein CASSLGPDYEQYF. This rearrangement joins TRBV5-1 to TRBJ2-7; D unclear. The ends were cut back, 0 bases at V and 3 bases at J, with 7 bases in the middle. The CDR3 runs 13 residues. Germline CDR1 reads SGHRS; CDR2 reads YFSETQ.

This clone has just a few counts. The rearrangement links TRBV28 to TRBJ1-2; no definite D call. V lost 6 bases and J lost 4, with 18 bases in between. Germline V lookup: CDR1 MDHEN, CDR2 SYDVKM. The CDR3 extends over 15 amino acids. The CDR3 protein is CASSPSATLLYGYTF. CDR3 DNA: TGTGCCAGCAGCCCTTCTGCGACACTTCTCTATGGCTACACCTTC.

The chain carries TRBV10-3 and TRBJ2-1; D may match TRBD1 or TRBD2 (5 bases each). Germline CDR1 is ENHRY and CDR2 is SYGVKD. The germline V and J ends were trimmed by 10 bases and 6 bases, with 13 bases remaining between them. This CDR3 is built from 12 residues. Written as DNA, the CDR3 is TGTGCCAGCAGGGTGACTATCAATGAGCAGTTCTTC. Amino acids: CASRVTINEQFF.

This clone was seen more than once but under ten times. This chain connects TRBV2 to TRBJ1-5; TRBD1 might be the D (6 bases). Germline lookup yields CDR1 SNHLY and CDR2 FYNNEI. V dropped 8 bases and J dropped 0 bases, with 11 bases sitting between them. CDR3 length: 14 amino acids. CDR3 sequence (DNA): TGTGCCAGCGCAGGGGTAGTTAGCAATCAGCCCCAGCATTTT. Translated, it gives CASAGVVSNQPQHF. The complete variable domain, with remaining parts taken from reference TRBV2 and TRBJ1-5, reads EPEVTQTPSHQVTQMGQEVILRCVPISNHLYFYWYRQILGQKVEFLVSFYNNEISEKSEIFDDQFSVERPDGSNFTLKIRSTKLEDSAMYFCASAGVVSNQPQHFGDGTRLSIL.

The chain couples TRBV19 to TRBJ2-2; TRBD1 aligns across 10 bases. Per germline, CDR1 LNHDA and CDR2 SQIVND (reference sequence). V lost 4 bases, J lost 5 bases, and 4 bases stayed unmatched. The CDR3 sequence is 15 residues long. The CDR3 nucleotides read TGTGCCAGTAGTACCGGACAGGGGGGGACCGGGGAGCTGTTTTTT. This codes for CASSTGQGGTGELFF.

The chain couples TRBV20-1 to TRBJ1-2, with D unresolved. CDR1 is DFQATT, CDR2 SNEGSKA, per germline (reference sequence). This CDR3 is built from 11 residues. V was pared by 6 bases and J by 8 bases, with 13 bases between. The CDR3 nucleotides are TGCAGTGCCGCGCACTCGAGGGGCTACACCTTC. It encodes CSAAHSRGYTF.